Listed below are T cell receptor beta chains from one sample, sequenced in a study of PD-1 blockade in classical Hodgkin lymphoma. Sequencing was performed with immunoSEQ multiplex PCR; in TCRdb, only in-frame clones are kept and a portion is missing. The repertoire holds tens of thousands of clones, with 89% as singletons. Source: peripheral blood mononuclear cells (PBMCs), taken before the second cycle of nivolumab. These receptors were taken from a human donor with classical Hodgkin lymphoma. Both conserved end residues are part of each CDR3. Fields, in order: clone size, J gene, V gene, CDR3 length, D gene, CDR3 protein, CDR3 DNA. D genes are given only for firm matches. Some rows mark clone size as missing; the rest say once, few, many or name a class of expanded clone.

few	TRBJ1-6	TRBV21-1	15	-	CASSNRAVYNSPLHF	TGTGCCAGCAGCAACAGGGCTGTGTATAATTCACCCCTCCACTTT
-	TRBJ1-4	TRBV10-3	17	TRBD1	CAISASGTGRSSEKLFF	TGTGCCATCAGTGCGTCCGGGACAGGAAGGTCAAGTGAAAAACTGTTTTTT
once	TRBJ2-5	TRBV28	16	-	CASSLRSSPYQETQYF	TGTGCCAGCAGTTTGAGGAGCAGTCCGTACCAAGAGACCCAGTACTTC
-	TRBJ1-4	TRBV7-9	18	-	CASSLAETVGATNEKLFF	TGTGCCAGCAGCTTAGCGGAGACGGTGGGTGCAACTAATGAAAAACTGTTTTTT
-	TRBJ2-3	TRBV28	15	-	CASSAWESSTDTQYF	TGTGCCAGCAGCGCGTGGGAGTCTAGCACAGATACGCAGTATTTT
-	TRBJ2-1	TRBV5-1	14	TRBD2	CASTPSGGINEQFF	TGCGCCAGCACCCCTAGCGGGGGGATCAATGAGCAGTTCTTC
-	TRBJ1-2	TRBV28	11	-	CASSFLGGYTF	TGTGCCAGCAGTTTCTTAGGGGGCTACACCTTC
-	TRBJ2-7	TRBV29-1	17	TRBD2	CSVEGTGTSGSLYEQYF	TGCAGCGTTGAAGGCACCGGGACTAGCGGGAGCTTGTACGAGCAGTACTTC
-	TRBJ2-5	TRBV18	13	-	CASSIGQQETQYF	TGTGCCAGCTCAATCGGGCAGCAAGAGACCCAGTACTTC
once	TRBJ1-2	TRBV7-9	15	TRBD1	CASSIDRGGLYGYTF	TGTGCCAGCAGCATTGACAGGGGCGGCCTCTATGGCTACACCTTC
once	TRBJ2-7	TRBV7-7	13	-	CASSPGTVYEQYF	TGTGCTAGCAGCCCCGGGACCGTCTACGAGCAGTACTTC
-	TRBJ1-1	TRBV7-9	14	-	CASSHRALGTEAFF	TGTGCCAGCAGCCACAGGGCCCTGGGCACTGAAGCTTTCTTT
-	TRBJ2-1	TRBV6-1	13	TRBD2	CASSGGGSDEQFF	TGTGCCAGCAGTGGTGGCGGGAGCGATGAGCAGTTCTTC
-	TRBJ1-1	TRBV27	13	-	CASSPNSRGQAFF	TGTGCCAGCAGTCCAAACTCCAGAGGCCAAGCTTTCTTT
-	TRBJ2-1	TRBV11-2	15	-	CASSPTGSESSEQFF	TGTGCCAGCAGCCCCACAGGATCCGAGTCAAGTGAGCAGTTCTTC
-	TRBJ1-5	TRBV5-1	15	-	CASSLEGDSNQPQHF	TGCGCCAGCAGCTTGGAGGGGGATAGCAATCAGCCCCAGCATTTT
-	TRBJ2-7	TRBV10-3	14	-	CAISDPGESYEQYF	TGTGCCATCAGTGACCCGGGGGAAAGCTACGAGCAGTACTTC
-	TRBJ2-1	TRBV5-4	15	-	CASSLALSSYNEQFF	TGTGCCAGCAGCTTAGCCCTAAGCTCCTACAATGAGCAGTTCTTC
-	TRBJ1-4	TRBV28	15	TRBD1	CASSPPGQIGEKLFF	TGTGCCAGCAGTCCGCCGGGACAGATCGGTGAAAAACTGTTTTTT
-	TRBJ2-7	TRBV7-8	16	-	CASSIALGGVTYEQYF	TGTGCCAGCAGCATCGCACTAGGGGGGGTTACCTACGAGCAGTACTTC
-	TRBJ1-1	TRBV5-1	13	-	CASSVNSALEAFF	TGCGCCAGCAGCGTGAATTCCGCCCTTGAAGCTTTCTTT
-	TRBJ1-1	TRBV2	12	-	CASNSKSGGAFF	TGTGCCAGCAACTCAAAATCGGGGGGAGCTTTCTTT
-	TRBJ2-1	TRBV9	15	TRBD2	CASSVELAGYNEQFF	TGTGCCAGCAGCGTAGAACTAGCGGGCTACAATGAGCAGTTCTTC
-	TRBJ1-5	TRBV6-1	22	-	CASSEILGGSARARVGNQPQHF	TGTGCCAGCAGTGAAATCTTGGGGGGTTCGGCCAGGGCACGGGTGGGCAATCAGCCCCAGCATTTT
-	TRBJ2-1	TRBV29-1	13	-	CSVIVATHNEQFF	TGCAGCGTGATAGTAGCCACCCACAATGAGCAGTTCTTC
-	TRBJ2-3	TRBV4-1	17	TRBD2	CASSQPGREGGTDTQYF	TGCGCCAGCAGCCAACCGGGGAGGGAGGGAGGTACAGATACGCAGTATTTT
-	TRBJ2-7	TRBV4-1	15	TRBD1	CASSQTTGGPYEQYF	TGCGCCAGCAGCCAAACAACAGGGGGCCCATACGAGCAGTACTTC
-	TRBJ1-6	TRBV7-2	15	TRBD1	CASSSVGQASSPLHF	TGTGCCAGCAGCAGCGTGGGACAGGCGAGCTCACCCCTCCACTTT
-	TRBJ2-7	TRBV15	12	TRBD2	CATSAGVYEQYF	TGTGCCACCAGCGCGGGGGTTTACGAGCAGTACTTC
-	TRBJ2-3	TRBV25-1	14	-	CASSEEDSSDTQYF	TGTGCCAGCAGTGAAGAGGACTCATCAGATACGCAGTATTTT
-	TRBJ2-5	TRBV28	17	TRBD1	CASSFSPGQGTQETQYF	TGTGCCAGCAGTTTTAGTCCGGGACAGGGGACCCAAGAGACCCAGTACTTC